The next 23 T cell receptor beta chains were all read from a single sample in a study of T cell changes during pregnancy in multiple sclerosis. Clones were sequenced by immunoSEQ multiplex PCR, and TCRdb holds only the in-frame ones, with some missing. The repertoire holds about 38,000 clones, with about 91% as singletons. Material: CD8+ T cells from peripheral blood mononuclear cells, obtained after pregnancy. The source of these receptors is a female donor with multiple sclerosis, enrolled in a pregnancy study.

The chain joins TRBV10-3 to TRBJ1-2; D is unresolved. The V gene lost 8 bases and the J gene lost 6 bases, with 10 bases spanning the gap. The germline V gene encodes CDR1 ENHRY and CDR2 SYGVKD. This CDR3 region has 11 residues. The CDR3 DNA sequence: TGTGCCATCTCTGGGAGGGATGGCTACACCTTC. Encoded protein: CAISGRDGYTF.

This chain links TRBV28 with TRBJ2-3; no clear D. The CDR3 extends over 16 amino acids. Per germline, CDR1 MDHEN and CDR2 SYDVKM. The V gene lost 2 bases and the J gene lost 0 bases, with 12 bases spanning the gap. CDR3 region: CASSLGPSPSTDTQYF. The CDR3 nucleotides are TGTGCCAGCAGTTTAGGCCCCTCACCGAGCACAGATACGCAGTATTTT.

The CDR3 nucleotides read TGTGCCAGCAGTGCGGAGGACAATGAGCAGTTCTTC. It specifies CASSAEDNEQFF. J is TRBJ2-1 and V is TRBV2; perhaps TRBD2 as D (5 bases). This CDR3 has 12 residues. From germline, CDR1 is SNHLY and CDR2 FYNNEI. Trimming took off 4 bases at V and 5 bases at J, with 6 bases between the two ends. Full variable domain (rest looked up from reference TRBV2 and TRBJ2-1): EPEVTQTPSHQVTQMGQEVILRCVPISNHLYFYWYRQILGQKVEFLVSFYNNEISEKSEIFDDQFSVERPDGSNFTLKIRSTKLEDSAMYFCASSAEDNEQFFGPGTRLTVL.

This rearrangement joins TRBV9 to TRBJ2-1; D unclear. Germline V lookup: CDR1 SGDLS, CDR2 YYNGEE. V was shortened by 0 bases and J by 5 bases, with 12 bases between the two germline ends. This CDR3 has 15 amino acids. The CDR3 DNA follows: TGTGCCAGCAGCGTAGAAGAACTGCGGAACAATGAGCAGTTCTTC. Amino acids: CASSVEELRNNEQFF.

The rearrangement links TRBV5-6 to TRBJ1-2; 7 nucleotides match TRBD1. Germline CDR1 SGHDT, CDR2 YYEEEE. The junction had 4 bases not matched to a gene; V was cut back by 4 bases and J by 1 base. This CDR3 spans 14 amino acids. The CDR3 reads CASSPGQINYGYTF. DNA of the CDR3: TGTGCCAGCAGCCCGGGACAGATTAACTATGGCTACACCTTC.

This chain connects TRBV10-2 to TRBJ2-7; the D gene is possibly TRBD2 (6 bases). Germline V gene lookup returns CDR1 WSHSY and CDR2 SAAADI. There are 14 residues in the CDR3. Trimming left V 3 bases short and J 1 base short, with 10 bases between. DNA for the CDR3: TGCGCCAGCAGTGACGGCGGGGTTTCCTACGAGCAGTACTTC. It translates to CASSDGGVSYEQYF.

The V gene is TRBV9, the J gene TRBJ1-4, with D tentatively TRBD1 (5 bases). The germline gives CDR1 SGDLS, CDR2 YYNGEE. The V and J ends lost 4 bases and 8 bases respectively, with 9 bases between them. This CDR3 is built from 12 residues. CDR3 nucleotides: TGTGCCAGCAGCCAGGGAAACGAAAAACTGTTTTTT. This gives the protein CASSQGNEKLFF.

This clone was counted once. The chain recombines TRBV4-1 with TRBJ1-2; weak D call: TRBD1 (5 bases). Trimming stripped 0 bases from V and 4 bases from J, with 12 bases between. There are 15 residues in the CDR3. Germline V gene sequence: CDR1 MGHRA, CDR2 YSYEKL. The CDR3 region is CASSQEGGGGYGYTF. Written as DNA, the CDR3 is TGCGCCAGCAGCCAAGAGGGTGGGGGGGGCTATGGCTACACCTTC.

The V and J genes are TRBV5-8 and TRBJ2-6; 7 bases map to TRBD2. The CDR3 sequence is 17 residues long. V was clipped by 4 bases and J by 0 bases; unmatched bases: 7. CDR1 and CDR2 (germline): SGHTS, YDEGEE. CDR3 region: CASSRAGLGSGANVLTF. CDR3 DNA sequence: TGTGCCAGCAGCCGAGCGGGGTTAGGCTCTGGGGCCAACGTCCTGACTTTC.

This clone was picked up a small number of times. The rearrangement joins TRBV27 to TRBJ2-7; 7 bases align to TRBD2. V was pared by 2 bases and J by 5 bases, with 12 bases of the junction left unmatched. This CDR3 spans 16 amino acids. Germline V gives CDR1 MNHEY, CDR2 SMNVEV (reference sequence). CDR3 sequence (DNA): TGTGCCAGCAGTTTACCCCCGGGGAGGGGCGACGACGAGCAGTACTTC. Its translation is CASSLPPGRGDDEQYF.

The chain combines TRBV6-5 with TRBJ2-5; D is perhaps TRBD1 (6 bases). The CDR3 is 13 amino acids. The ends were cut back, 6 bases at V and 3 bases at J, with 11 bases in the middle. In germline, CDR1 is MNHEY, CDR2 SVGAGI. CDR3 residues: CASRPTGKETQYF. The CDR3 DNA reads as TGTGCCAGCAGGCCCACAGGGAAAGAGACCCAGTACTTC.

The chain links TRBV7-9 to TRBJ1-1; 9 nucleotides align to TRBD1. The CDR3 runs to 15 residues. From germline, CDR1 is SEHNR and CDR2 FQNEAQ (reference sequence). V lost 4 bases to trimming and J lost 0 bases; unmatched junction nucleotides: 3. For the CDR3, the DNA is TGTGCCAGCAGCTCCCGGACAGGGGTGAACACTGAAGCTTTCTTT. Its protein is CASSSRTGVNTEAFF.

The J gene is TRBJ2-1, the V gene TRBV6-6; 7 nucleotides align to TRBD2. Looked up from germline, CDR1 is MNHNY and CDR2 is SVGAGI (reference sequence). Germline trimming cut 4 bases from V and 4 bases from J; bases unmatched to any gene: 10. CDR3 length: 16 residues. The CDR3 protein is CASSSHSGQAYNEQFF. DNA for the CDR3: TGTGCCAGCAGTTCCCATAGCGGGCAGGCTTACAATGAGCAGTTCTTC.

V is TRBV9 and J is TRBJ2-3; 11 positions match TRBD1. Per the germline V gene, CDR1 is SGDLS and CDR2 is YYNGEE. CDR3 size: 15 residues. The trim removed 0 bases at V and 4 bases at J, leaving 1 base unmatched. The CDR3 reads CASSVGGQGADTQYF. In DNA, the CDR3 is TGTGCCAGCAGCGTAGGGGGACAGGGGGCAGATACGCAGTATTTT. The complete variable domain, with remaining parts taken from reference TRBV9 and TRBJ2-3, reads DSGVTQTPKHLITATGQRVTLRCSPRSGDLSVYWYQQSLDQGLQFLIQYYNGEERAKGNILERFSAQQFPDLHSELNLSSLELGDSALYFCASSVGGQGADTQYFGPGTRLTVL.

This clone has only one observation. The rearrangement uses TRBV19 and TRBJ1-6; D possibly corresponds to TRBD1 (6 bases). This CDR3 has 14 amino acids. Germline values: CDR1 LNHDA, CDR2 SQIVND (reference sequence). V was cut by 4 bases and J by 7 bases, with 11 bases left in between. CDR3 region: CASSTDRLNSPLHF. The DNA of the CDR3 is TGTGCCAGTAGTACTGACAGGTTGAATTCACCCCTCCACTTT.

The chain uses TRBV7-6 and TRBJ1-1; D is possibly TRBD1 (5 bases). The CDR3 contains 16 residues. The V and J ends lost 5 bases and 4 bases respectively, with 20 bases between them. Germline assignment: CDR1 SGHVS and CDR2 FNYEAQ. The CDR3 sequence: CASSPGTSAEVTEAFF. CDR3 bases: TGTGCCAGCAGCCCCGGGACTTCCGCAGAAGTCACTGAAGCTTTCTTT. Supplemented by reference TRBV7-6 and TRBJ1-1, the full variable domain reads GAGVSQSPRYKVTKRGQDVALRCDPISGHVSLYWYRQALGQGPEFLTYFNYEAQQDKSGLPNDRFSAERPEGSISTLTIQRTEQRDSAMYRCASSPGTSAEVTEAFFGQGTRLTVV.

V is TRBV4-2 and J is TRBJ2-1, with 14 nucleotides matching TRBD2. The CDR3 covers 17 residues. CDR1 LGHNA and CDR2 YNFKEQ come from the germline V gene. After removal of 1 base from V and 7 bases from J, the junction contained 6 bases not matched to a gene. CDR3 sequence (DNA): TGTGCCAGCAGCCAAGGGAGGACTAGCGGGGGGCCTAATGAGCAGTTCTTC. It translates to CASSQGRTSGGPNEQFF.

The chain recombines TRBV28 with TRBJ1-2; D may be TRBD1 (6 bases). The germline gives CDR1 MDHEN, CDR2 SYDVKM. This CDR3 is 13 amino acids long. V was pared by 2 bases and J by 3 bases, with 7 bases between. The CDR3 DNA reads as TGTGCCAGCAGTTTACAGGGGTACTATGGCTACACCTTC. Amino acid sequence: CASSLQGYYGYTF.

The chain carries TRBV7-9 and TRBJ1-1, with a possible D match to TRBD1 (6 bases). The V gene's germline CDR1 is SEHNR and CDR2 FQNEAQ (reference sequence). Trimming took 5 bases from V and 4 from J, leaving 23 bases between them. The length of the CDR3 is 17 residues. The CDR3 is CASSPPLTTGLGTEAFF. CDR3 nucleotides: TGTGCCAGCAGCCCGCCCCTCACAACAGGGCTCGGCACTGAAGCTTTCTTT.

The genes are TRBV10-1 and TRBJ2-5; 10 bases align to TRBD2. Germline CDR1 and CDR2: WNHNN and SYGVQD (reference sequence). The V gene end was trimmed by 5 bases and the J gene end by 1 base; junction bases not matched to a gene: 7. This CDR3 spans 16 amino acids. This CDR3 is CASSRLAGQLQETQYF. CDR3 DNA: TGCGCCAGCAGTAGACTAGCGGGTCAACTCCAAGAGACCCAGTACTTC.

The table lists this clone with a count of one. The chain recombines TRBV6-5 with TRBJ2-5; 8 bases line up with TRBD2. The V and J ends lost 5 bases and 11 bases, in that order; junction bases with no gene match: 7. The length of the CDR3 is 12 residues. From germline, CDR1 is MNHEY and CDR2 SVGAGI. This CDR3 reads CASSPTSATQYF. CDR3 DNA: TGTGCCAGCAGTCCGACTAGCGCCACGCAGTACTTC.

The chain carries TRBV27 and TRBJ1-4; the match to TRBD1 covers 7 bases. The CDR3 is made up of 16 amino acids. The junction had 6 bases not matched to a gene; V was cut back by 4 bases and J by 1 base. The V gene's germline CDR1 is MNHEY and CDR2 SMNVEV (reference sequence). The DNA of the CDR3 is TGTGCCAGCAGTTCCGGGACAGCCTTAACTAATGAAAAACTGTTTTTT. It specifies CASSSGTALTNEKLFF.

The chain has TRBV5-5 and TRBJ2-6, with D tentatively TRBD2 (5 bases). From germline, CDR1 is SGHKS and CDR2 YYEKEE (reference sequence). V dropped 0 bases and J dropped 0 bases, with 10 bases sitting between them. The CDR3 is 17 amino acids. The CDR3, as DNA: TGTGCCAGCAGCTTGGAGGTAGCGAGCTCTGGGGCCAACGTCCTGACTTTC. Residues: CASSLEVASSGANVLTF.